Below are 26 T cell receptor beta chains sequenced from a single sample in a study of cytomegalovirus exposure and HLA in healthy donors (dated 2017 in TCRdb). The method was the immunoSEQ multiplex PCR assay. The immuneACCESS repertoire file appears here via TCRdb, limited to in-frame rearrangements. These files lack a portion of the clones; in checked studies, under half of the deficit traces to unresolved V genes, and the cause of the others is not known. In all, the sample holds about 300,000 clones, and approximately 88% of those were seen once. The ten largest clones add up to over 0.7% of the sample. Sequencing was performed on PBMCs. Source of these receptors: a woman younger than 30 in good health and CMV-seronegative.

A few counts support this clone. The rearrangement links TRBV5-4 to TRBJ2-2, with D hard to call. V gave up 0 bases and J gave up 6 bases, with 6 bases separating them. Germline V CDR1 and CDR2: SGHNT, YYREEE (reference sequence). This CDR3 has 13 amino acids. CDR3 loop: CASSLVSSGELFF. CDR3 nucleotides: TGTGCCAGCAGCTTGGTATCTTCCGGGGAGCTGTTTTTT.

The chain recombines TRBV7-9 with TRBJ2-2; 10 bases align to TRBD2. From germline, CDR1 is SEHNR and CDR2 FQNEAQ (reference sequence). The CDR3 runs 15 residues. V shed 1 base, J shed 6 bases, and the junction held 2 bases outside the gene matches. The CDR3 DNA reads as TGTGCCAGCAGCTTAGAACTAGCGGGATCCGGGGAGCTGTTTTTT. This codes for CASSLELAGSGELFF.

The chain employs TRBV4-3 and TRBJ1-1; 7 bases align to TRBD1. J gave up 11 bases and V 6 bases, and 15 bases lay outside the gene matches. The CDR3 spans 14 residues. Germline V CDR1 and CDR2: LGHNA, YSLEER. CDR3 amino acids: CASSETGSGALAFF. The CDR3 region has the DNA TGCGCCAGCAGTGAGACAGGGTCGGGGGCCCTGGCTTTCTTT.

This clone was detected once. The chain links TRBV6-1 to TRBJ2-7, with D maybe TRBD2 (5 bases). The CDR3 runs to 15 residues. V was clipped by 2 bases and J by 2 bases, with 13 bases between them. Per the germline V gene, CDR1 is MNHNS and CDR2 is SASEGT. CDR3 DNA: TGTGCCAGCAGTGAACAGCTTAGCGCCGCCTACGAGCAGTACTTC. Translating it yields CASSEQLSAAYEQYF.

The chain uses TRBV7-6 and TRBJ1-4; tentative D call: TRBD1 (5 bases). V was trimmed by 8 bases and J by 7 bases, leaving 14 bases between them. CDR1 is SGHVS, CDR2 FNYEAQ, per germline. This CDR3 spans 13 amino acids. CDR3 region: CASGARVREKLFF. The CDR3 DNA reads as TGTGCCAGCGGGGCCCGGGTTCGTGAAAAACTGTTTTTT.

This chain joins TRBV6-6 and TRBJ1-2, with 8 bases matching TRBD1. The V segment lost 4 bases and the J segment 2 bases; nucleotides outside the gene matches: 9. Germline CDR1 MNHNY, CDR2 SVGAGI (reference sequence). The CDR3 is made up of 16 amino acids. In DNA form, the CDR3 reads TGTGCCAGCAGTTCCAGGACAGGGAATTTCAACTATGGCTACACCTTC. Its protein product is CASSSRTGNFNYGYTF.

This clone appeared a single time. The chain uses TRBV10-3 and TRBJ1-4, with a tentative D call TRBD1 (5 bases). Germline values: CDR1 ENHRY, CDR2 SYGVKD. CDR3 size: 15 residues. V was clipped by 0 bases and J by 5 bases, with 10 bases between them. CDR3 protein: CAISESDSLNEKLFF. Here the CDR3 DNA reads TGTGCCATCAGTGAGTCTGACAGCCTAAATGAAAAACTGTTTTTT.

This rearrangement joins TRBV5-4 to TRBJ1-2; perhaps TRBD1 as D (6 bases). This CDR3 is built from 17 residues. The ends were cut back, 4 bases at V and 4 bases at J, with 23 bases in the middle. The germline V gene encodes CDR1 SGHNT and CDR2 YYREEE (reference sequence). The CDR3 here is CASSPEFFRGLLYGYTF. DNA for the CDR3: TGTGCCAGCAGCCCAGAGTTTTTCAGGGGCCTTCTCTATGGCTACACCTTC.

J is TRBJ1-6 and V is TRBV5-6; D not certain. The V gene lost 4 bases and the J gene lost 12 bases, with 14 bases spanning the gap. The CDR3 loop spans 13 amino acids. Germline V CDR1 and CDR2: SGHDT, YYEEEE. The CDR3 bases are TGTGCCAGCAGCCAAGACACCGATCGACCCCTCCACTTT. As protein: CASSQDTDRPLHF.

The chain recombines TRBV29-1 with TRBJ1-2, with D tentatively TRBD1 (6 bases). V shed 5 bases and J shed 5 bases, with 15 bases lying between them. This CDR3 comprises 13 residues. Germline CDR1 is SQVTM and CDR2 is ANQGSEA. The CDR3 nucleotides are TGCAGCGTTTTCGGGGGGGCAGGGTATGGCTACACCTTC. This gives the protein CSVFGGAGYGYTF.

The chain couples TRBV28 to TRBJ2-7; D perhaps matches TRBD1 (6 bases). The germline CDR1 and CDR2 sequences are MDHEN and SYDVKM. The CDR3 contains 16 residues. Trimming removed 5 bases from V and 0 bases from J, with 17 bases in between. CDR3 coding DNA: TGTGCCAGCAGTAGTCCAGGGGAAGGGAGCTCCTACGAGCAGTACTTC. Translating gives CASSSPGEGSSYEQYF.

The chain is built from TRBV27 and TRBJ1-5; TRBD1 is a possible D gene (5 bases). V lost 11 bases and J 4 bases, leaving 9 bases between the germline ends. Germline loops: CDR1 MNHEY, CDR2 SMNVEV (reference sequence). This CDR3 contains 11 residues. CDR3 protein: CASGPNQPQHF. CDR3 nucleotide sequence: TGTGCCTCAGGGCCAAATCAGCCCCAGCATTTT.

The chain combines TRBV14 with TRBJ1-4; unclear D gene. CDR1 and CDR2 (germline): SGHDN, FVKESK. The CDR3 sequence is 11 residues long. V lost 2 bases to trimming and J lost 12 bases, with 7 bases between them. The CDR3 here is CASSQFGELFF. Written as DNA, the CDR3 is TGTGCCAGCAGCCAATTCGGGGAACTGTTTTTT.

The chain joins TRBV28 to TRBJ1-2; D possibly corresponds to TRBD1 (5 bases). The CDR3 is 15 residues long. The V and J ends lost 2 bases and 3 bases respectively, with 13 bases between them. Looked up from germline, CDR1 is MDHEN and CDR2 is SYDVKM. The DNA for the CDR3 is TGTGCCAGCAGTTTACCCCTCGGGGGAGACTATGGCTACACCTTC. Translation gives CASSLPLGGDYGYTF.

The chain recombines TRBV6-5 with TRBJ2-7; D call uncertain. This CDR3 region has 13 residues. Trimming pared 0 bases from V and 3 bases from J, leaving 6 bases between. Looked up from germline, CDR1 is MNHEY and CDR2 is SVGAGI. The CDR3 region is CASSYSRSYEQYF. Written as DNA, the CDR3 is TGTGCCAGCAGTTACTCGAGAAGCTACGAGCAGTACTTC.

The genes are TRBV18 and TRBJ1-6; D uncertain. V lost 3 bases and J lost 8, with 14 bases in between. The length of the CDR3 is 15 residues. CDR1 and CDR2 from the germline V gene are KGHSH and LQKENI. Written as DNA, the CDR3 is TGTGCCAGCTCACCTTCAACAAATCGGGATTCACCCCTCCACTTT. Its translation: CASSPSTNRDSPLHF.

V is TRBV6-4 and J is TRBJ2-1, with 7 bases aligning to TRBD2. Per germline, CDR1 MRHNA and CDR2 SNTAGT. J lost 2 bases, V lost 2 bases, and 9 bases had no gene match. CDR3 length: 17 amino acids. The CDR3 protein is CASSDDSTSATYNEQFF. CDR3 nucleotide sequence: TGTGCCAGCAGTGACGATAGCACTAGCGCGACCTACAATGAGCAGTTCTTC.

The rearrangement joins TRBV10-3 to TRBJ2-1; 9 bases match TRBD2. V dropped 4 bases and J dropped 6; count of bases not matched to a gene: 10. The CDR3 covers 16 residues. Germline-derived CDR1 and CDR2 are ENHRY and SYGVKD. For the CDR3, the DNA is TGTGCCATCAGTGTGGGCTTTGTAGCGGGAGCCAATGAGCAGTTCTTC. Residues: CAISVGFVAGANEQFF.

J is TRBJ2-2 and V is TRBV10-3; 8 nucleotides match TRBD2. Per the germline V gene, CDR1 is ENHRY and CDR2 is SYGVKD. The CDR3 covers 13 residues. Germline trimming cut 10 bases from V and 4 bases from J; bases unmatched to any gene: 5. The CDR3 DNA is TGTGCCACCGGACTAGCAGGCACCGGGGAGCTGTTTTTT. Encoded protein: CATGLAGTGELFF.

Written as DNA, the CDR3 is TGTGCCAGCAGTGACGGTATAGCATCGGATACGCAGTATTTT. Encoded protein: CASSDGIASDTQYF. The V gene is TRBV2, the J gene TRBJ2-3, with D hard to call. Germline V gene sequence: CDR1 SNHLY, CDR2 FYNNEI. Trimming removed 3 bases at V and 6 bases at J, with 13 bases between. The CDR3 is 14 amino acids.

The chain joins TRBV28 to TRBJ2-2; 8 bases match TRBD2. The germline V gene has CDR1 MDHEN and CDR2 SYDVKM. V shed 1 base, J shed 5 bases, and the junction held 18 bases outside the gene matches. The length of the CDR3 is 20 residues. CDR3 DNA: TGTGCCAGCAGTTTATTCCCCTTAGCGGGACGGCGGTTTTGGACCGGGGAGCTGTTTTTT. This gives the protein CASSLFPLAGRRFWTGELFF.

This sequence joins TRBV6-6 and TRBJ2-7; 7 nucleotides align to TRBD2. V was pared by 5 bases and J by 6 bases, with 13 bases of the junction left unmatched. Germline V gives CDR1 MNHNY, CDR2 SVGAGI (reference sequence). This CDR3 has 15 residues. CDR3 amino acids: CASSLQRGLRLEQYF. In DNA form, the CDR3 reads TGTGCCAGCAGTCTCCAGCGGGGCCTTCGCCTCGAGCAGTACTTC.

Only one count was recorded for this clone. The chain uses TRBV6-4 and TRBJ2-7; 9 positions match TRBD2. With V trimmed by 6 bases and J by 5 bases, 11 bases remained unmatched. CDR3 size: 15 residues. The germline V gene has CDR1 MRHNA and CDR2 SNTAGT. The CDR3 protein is CASSPNGGRENEQYF. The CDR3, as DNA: TGTGCCAGCAGCCCGAATGGCGGGAGGGAAAACGAGCAGTACTTC.

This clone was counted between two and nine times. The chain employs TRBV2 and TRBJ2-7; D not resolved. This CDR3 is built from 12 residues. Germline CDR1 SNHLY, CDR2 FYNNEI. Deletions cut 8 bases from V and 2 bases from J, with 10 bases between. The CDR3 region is CASLDRAYEQYF. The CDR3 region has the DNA TGTGCCAGCCTAGACCGGGCCTACGAGCAGTACTTC.

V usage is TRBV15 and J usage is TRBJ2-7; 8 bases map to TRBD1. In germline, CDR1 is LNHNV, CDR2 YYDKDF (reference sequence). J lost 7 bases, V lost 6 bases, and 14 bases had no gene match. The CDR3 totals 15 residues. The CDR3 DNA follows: TGTGCCACCAGAAAGGACAGGGCAAACACGGGGGAGCAGTACTTC. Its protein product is CATRKDRANTGEQYF.

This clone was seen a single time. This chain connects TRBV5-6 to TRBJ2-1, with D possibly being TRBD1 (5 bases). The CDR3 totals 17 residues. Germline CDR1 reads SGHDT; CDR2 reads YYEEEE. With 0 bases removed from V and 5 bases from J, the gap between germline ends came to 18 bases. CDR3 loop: CASSLDSTATFDNEQFF. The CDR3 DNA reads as TGTGCCAGCAGCTTGGATTCGACAGCAACTTTTGACAATGAGCAGTTCTTC. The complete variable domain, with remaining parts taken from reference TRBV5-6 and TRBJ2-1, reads DAGVTQSPTHLIKTRGQQVTLRCSPKSGHDTVSWYQQALGQGPQFIFQYYEEEERQRGNFPDRFSGHQFPNYSSELNVNALLLGDSALYLCASSLDSTATFDNEQFFGPGTRLTVL.